The clone carrying this TCR beta chain was seen many times. Each diagnosis drew on symptoms, thyroxine, TRAb, thyroid ultrasound and orbital computed tomography findings. The data stem from a study of T cells in Graves' hyperthyroidism and ophthalmopathy. Amplification targeted TCR beta CDR3 regions from RNA transcripts. The primer set for the first-round RT-PCR of the TCR CDR3 was HTBI. TCRdb re-called the multiplex PCR reads through MiXCR, storing one row per CDR3 protein. The sample holds 550,000 to 650,000 distinct CDR3 sequences; roughly 14% are singletons and the top ten take 5% to 7%. The ends were cut back, 6 bases at V and 9 bases at J, with 15 bases in the middle. The germline gives CDR1 MNHEY, CDR2 SMNVEV (reference sequence). This CDR3 is built from 12 residues.

This sequence originates from a woman in her 30s with Graves' hyperthyroidism that later progressed to Graves' ophthalmopathy. Sequencing was done on a sample of blood. V is TRBV27 and J is TRBJ2-7; D possibly corresponds to TRBD1 (6 bases). CDR3 sequence: CASRDTGQGQYF. The DNA of the CDR3 is TGTGCCAGCAGGGATACAGGGCAGGGGCAGTACTTC.